This T cell receptor beta chain was profiled in a study of monozygotic twins with inflammatory bowel disease. The study's findings and limits: Lower TCRbeta diversity (inverse Simpson) was seen in IBD patients than in healthy co-twins.

The CDR3 runs to 18 residues. Germline-derived CDR1 and CDR2 are LGHNA and YSLEER. UMIs with a 6-nucleotide sample barcode were added by template switching. TCRdb reprocessed the 5' RACE reads, with one entry per CDR3 protein and no DNA. The listing contains some 300,000 distinct CDR3 sequences. Note on this clonotype: Its specificity is unknown.

Sequencing was performed on blood. The clonotype originates from a human donor with ulcerative colitis or Crohn's disease, or a healthy co-twin of an affected twin (not recorded which). The chain has TRBV4-3 and TRBJ2-3; TCRdb proposes TRBD2, but this gene call is untestable without DNA. The CDR3 loop reads CASSQESRSAGTTDTRYF.